The 32 T cell receptor beta chains in this list originate from one sample, sequenced in a study of beta chain features in type 1 diabetes. Every bit of the isolated RNA underwent reverse transcription, so sequencing read expressed TCRB transcripts. Sequencing used immunoSEQ multiplex PCR; TCRdb keeps in-frame clones, though not all of them. This sample has 130,000 to 150,000 clones; 40% to 60% occur once, and the top ten carry 0.35% to 0.5%. Sequencing input: Tregs from blood. Receptors were obtained from a young man in good health.

This chain joins TRBV7-2 and TRBJ2-1; the match to TRBD2 covers 12 bases. V gave up 2 bases and J gave up 7 bases; unmatched junction bases: 0. The germline V gene has CDR1 SGHTA and CDR2 FQGNSA. The CDR3 spans 14 residues. The CDR3 sequence is CASSLLAGGNEQFF. DNA of the CDR3: TGTGCCAGCAGCTTACTAGCGGGGGGGAATGAGCAGTTCTTC.

This clone was found a few times. The V and J genes are TRBV4-2 and TRBJ2-1; 8 bases agree with TRBD2. This CDR3 region has 18 residues. Germline-derived CDR1 and CDR2 are LGHNA and YNFKEQ. With 0 bases clipped from V and 10 bases from J, the junction kept 17 bases outside the gene matches. Here the CDR3 DNA reads TGTGCCAGCAGCCAAGATTTCATAATAGCGGGACGAGCGACGGAGCAGTTCTTC. Encoded protein: CASSQDFIIAGRATEQFF.

This clone was observed a few times. The chain couples TRBV30 to TRBJ1-2; 8 nucleotides line up with TRBD1. Germline CDR1 is GTSNPN and CDR2 is SVGIG (reference sequence). The CDR3 contains 14 residues. J was trimmed by 6 bases and V by 1 base; bases with no gene match: 7. The DNA of the CDR3 is TGTGCCTGGAGTGCCAGGGGGCGTGTGAATGGCTACACCTTC. Translation gives CAWSARGRVNGYTF. The complete variable domain, with remaining parts taken from reference TRBV30 and TRBJ1-2, reads SQTIHQWPATLVQPVGSPLSLECTVEGTSNPNLYWYRQAAGRGLQLLFYSVGIGQISSEVPQNLSASRPQDRQFILSSKKLLLSDSGFYLCAWSARGRVNGYTFGSGTRLTVV.

V is TRBV6-1 and J is TRBJ1-2, with 8 bases lining up with TRBD1. The CDR3 extends over 13 amino acids. The V gene's germline CDR1 is MNHNS and CDR2 SASEGT. V dropped 6 bases and J dropped 6; count of bases not matched to a gene: 6. CDR3 sequence reads: CASSQGQGHGYTF. CDR3 nucleotides: TGTGCCAGCAGCCAAGGACAGGGACATGGCTACACCTTC.

This clone was seen once. This chain links TRBV5-4 with TRBJ2-3, with 9 bases fitting TRBD1. J was trimmed by 4 bases and V by 4 bases; bases with no gene match: 4. The CDR3 runs 14 residues. Germline V CDR1 and CDR2: SGHNT, YYREEE (reference sequence). CDR3 protein: CASSMDRGSDTQYF. The CDR3 DNA reads as TGTGCCAGCAGCATGGACAGGGGATCAGATACGCAGTATTTT.

This clone was counted between two and nine times. The chain links TRBV30 to TRBJ2-5; TRBD2 aligns across 9 bases. Germline assignment: CDR1 GTSNPN and CDR2 SVGIG (reference sequence). V lost 3 bases to trimming and J lost 4 bases; unmatched junction nucleotides: 0. This CDR3 region has 12 residues. This CDR3 reads CAWRLAGETQYF. DNA for the CDR3: TGTGCCTGGAGACTAGCGGGAGAGACCCAGTACTTC.

This chain connects TRBV5-1 to TRBJ2-5, with 9 positions matching TRBD1. Losses at the gene ends were 4 bases for V and 4 bases for J; bases not matched to a gene: 2. Germline CDR1 SGHRS, CDR2 YFSETQ. The length of the CDR3 is 13 residues. The CDR3 loop reads CASSMGQGETQYF. CDR3 nucleotides: TGCGCCAGCAGCATGGGACAGGGAGAGACCCAGTACTTC.

This clone was detected a few times. The chain's CDR3 is CASSQMSAGGRPDTQYF. The DNA for the CDR3 is TGTGCCAGCAGCCAAATGTCGGCGGGAGGTAGGCCAGATACGCAGTATTTT. The chain joins TRBV4-2 to TRBJ2-3; 8 nucleotides line up with TRBD2. The CDR3 is made up of 17 amino acids. V was pared by 2 bases and J by 4 bases, with 11 bases of the junction left unmatched. Germline assignment: CDR1 LGHNA and CDR2 YNFKEQ.

This clone was seen a single time. The V call is TRBV5-6, the J call TRBJ2-5; 8 bases agree with TRBD2. The DNA end favors TRBJ2-7, so the J call may be wrong. The germline CDR1 and CDR2 sequences are SGHDT and YYEEEE. CDR3 length equals 12 residues. The CDR3 loop reads CATGRGAYEQYF. The DNA for the CDR3 is TGTGCCACCGGGCGGGGGGCGTACGAGCAGTACTTC.

This clone was seen more than once but under ten times. The V gene is TRBV7-9, the J gene TRBJ1-2, with D tentatively TRBD1 (5 bases). The CDR3 loop spans 12 amino acids. The V gene lost 1 base and the J gene lost 8 bases, with 8 bases spanning the gap. The germline V gene has CDR1 SEHNR and CDR2 FQNEAQ (reference sequence). The CDR3 nucleotides are TGTGCCAGCAGCTTAGAGGGGTACGGCTACACCTTC. It translates to CASSLEGYGYTF.

The chain links TRBV6-1 to TRBJ1-2; D possibly corresponds to TRBD1 (6 bases). CDR3 size: 13 residues. Trimming cost V 11 bases and J 5 bases, with 18 bases left between them. Germline-derived CDR1 and CDR2 are MNHNS and SASEGT. This CDR3 is CALKQGRLYGYTF. The CDR3 nucleotides are TGTGCCCTTAAACAGGGCCGTCTATATGGCTACACCTTC.

The chain couples TRBV5-1 to TRBJ2-3; no definite D call. Looked up from germline, CDR1 is SGHRS and CDR2 is YFSETQ. Trimming shortened V by 5 bases and J by 3 bases, and 7 bases separated the two germline ends. The CDR3 is 12 amino acids. Written as DNA, the CDR3 is TGCGCCAGCAGAAGGCGGACAGATACGCAGTATTTT. Protein: CASRRRTDTQYF.

The chain uses TRBV18 and TRBJ2-2, with TRBD2 matching 10 bases. There are 18 residues in the CDR3. The ends lost 3 bases at V and 1 base at J; junction bases unmatched: 8. Germline CDR1 and CDR2: KGHSH and LQKENI. The CDR3 region has the DNA TGTGCCAGCTCACCTCGGCCAGCGGGGGGGCAGAACACCGGGGAGCTGTTTTTT. It is translated as CASSPRPAGGQNTGELFF.

The table lists this clone with a few counts. The genes are TRBV7-2 and TRBJ1-1; TRBD1 matches 7 bases. Germline V gives CDR1 SGHTA, CDR2 FQGNSA. Losses at the gene ends were 7 bases for V and 7 bases for J; bases not matched to a gene: 9. The CDR3 runs to 13 residues. The CDR3 DNA sequence: TGTGCCAGCAACCGAGACAGGGCCGGTGAAGCTTTCTTT. Protein product: CASNRDRAGEAFF.

The count of this clone is one. The V call is TRBV5-4, the J call TRBJ2-7; a weak D match, TRBD2 (6 bases). This CDR3 is 12 amino acids long. Germline CDR1 SGHNT, CDR2 YYREEE (reference sequence). The V gene lost 4 bases and the J gene lost 4 bases, with 9 bases spanning the gap. CDR3 region: CASSTRGYEQYF. For the CDR3, the DNA is TGTGCCAGCAGCACCCGGGGGTACGAGCAGTACTTC.

The chain recombines TRBV5-1 with TRBJ1-2; 7 bases are a match to TRBD1. J lost 8 bases, V lost 3 bases, and 7 bases had no gene match. CDR1 and CDR2 from the germline V gene are SGHRS and YFSETQ. This CDR3 spans 13 amino acids. This chain's CDR3 is CASSWGTDAGYTF. In DNA, the CDR3 is TGCGCCAGCAGCTGGGGGACAGATGCCGGCTACACCTTC.

V gene TRBV2 combines with J gene TRBJ2-7; D is possibly TRBD1 (5 bases). This CDR3 spans 14 amino acids. V was cut by 4 bases and J by 4 bases, with 14 bases left in between. CDR1 and CDR2 from the germline V gene are SNHLY and FYNNEI. The CDR3 sequence is CASSVFQGLYEQYF. The CDR3 nucleotides are TGTGCCAGCAGTGTATTTCAGGGATTATACGAGCAGTACTTC.

J is TRBJ1-2 and V is TRBV7-9, with 7 bases lining up with TRBD1. The CDR3 consists of 16 residues. The germline gives CDR1 SEHNR, CDR2 FQNEAQ (reference sequence). The ends lost 5 bases at V and 4 bases at J; junction bases unmatched: 13. The CDR3 loop reads CASSPGQAPEAYGYTF. DNA of the CDR3: TGTGCCAGCAGCCCAGGACAGGCCCCGGAGGCCTATGGCTACACCTTC.

The chain uses TRBV5-4 and TRBJ2-2; 7 bases align to TRBD1. Germline CDR1 is SGHNT and CDR2 is YYREEE (reference sequence). The ends lost 2 bases at V and 6 bases at J; junction bases unmatched: 4. CDR3 length: 14 residues. The CDR3 loop is CASSFGTGAGELFF. CDR3 DNA sequence: TGTGCCAGCAGCTTCGGTACAGGGGCCGGGGAGCTGTTTTTT.

The genes are TRBV5-4 and TRBJ1-2; 9 positions agree with TRBD1. There are 14 residues in the CDR3. Germline-derived CDR1 and CDR2 are SGHNT and YYREEE (reference sequence). J lost 8 bases, V lost 3 bases, and 8 bases had no gene match. The CDR3 loop reads CASSSGQGPTGYTF. Here the CDR3 DNA reads TGTGCCAGCAGCTCGGGACAGGGACCCACAGGCTACACCTTC.

A few counts support this clone. The chain links TRBV7-2 to TRBJ1-3; unclear D gene. V shed 3 bases and J shed 0 bases, with 6 bases lying between them. The CDR3 loop spans 14 amino acids. Per germline, CDR1 SGHTA and CDR2 FQGNSA. CDR3 protein: CASSFYSSGNTIYF. CDR3 sequence (DNA): TGTGCCAGCAGCTTTTACAGCTCTGGAAACACCATATATTTT. The variable domain in full, completed from reference TRBV7-2 and TRBJ1-3, reads GAGVSQSPSNKVTEKGKDVELRCDPISGHTALYWYRQSLGQGLEFLIYFQGNSAPDKSGLPSDRFSAERTGGSVSTLTIQRTQQEDSAVYLCASSFYSSGNTIYFGEGSWLTVV.

The chain recombines TRBV7-2 with TRBJ1-5; D unclear. V lost 1 base and J 7 bases, leaving 11 bases between the germline ends. Germline V lookup: CDR1 SGHTA, CDR2 FQGNSA. This CDR3 region has 14 residues. Written as DNA, the CDR3 is TGTGCCAGCAGCTTAGTCGCGGAAAGGCAGCCCCAGCATTTT. Its translation: CASSLVAERQPQHF.

This clone came up a few times. The chain links TRBV9 to TRBJ2-7; TRBD1 matches 8 bases. Trimming cost V 4 bases and J 6 bases; bases outside gene matches: 12. The CDR3 loop spans 15 amino acids. The germline V gene encodes CDR1 SGDLS and CDR2 YYNGEE. In DNA, the CDR3 is TGTGCCAGCAGCCCACCCGGGACAGGTTTGTTCGAGCAGTACTTC. The encoded protein is CASSPPGTGLFEQYF.

V usage is TRBV7-9 and J usage is TRBJ2-1; 11 bases map to TRBD2. Germline V gives CDR1 SEHNR, CDR2 FQNEAQ (reference sequence). V lost 6 bases and J lost 7; bases outside the gene matches: 8. CDR3 length: 15 residues. Written as DNA, the CDR3 is TGTGCCAGCAGTCCCACTAGCGGGGGCCCAAATGAGCAGTTCTTC. Translating gives CASSPTSGGPNEQFF.

The rearrangement joins TRBV21-1 to TRBJ1-5; TRBD1, the table's D call, was not compared with the DNA. TRBV21-1 constitutes a pseudogene. The CDR3 loop spans 14 amino acids. The CDR3 here is CASSNRVSNQPQHF. As DNA, the CDR3 is TGTGCCAGCAGCAACAGGGTTAGCAATCAGCCCCAGCATTTT.

The chain joins TRBV5-1 to TRBJ2-3, with a possible D match to TRBD1 (6 bases). With 0 bases removed from V and 4 bases from J, the gap between germline ends came to 12 bases. The CDR3 spans 15 residues. Germline V gives CDR1 SGHRS, CDR2 YFSETQ. CDR3 in DNA: TGCGCCAGCAGCTTGGGAGGGGGTGCGGCAGATACGCAGTATTTT. Its translation is CASSLGGGAADTQYF.

This clone was counted only a few times. The J gene is TRBJ2-7, the V gene TRBV4-2, with TRBD2 matching over 9 bases. The germline V gene has CDR1 LGHNA and CDR2 YNFKEQ. Trimming removed 3 bases from V and 2 bases from J; junction bases left unmatched: 8. This CDR3 spans 16 amino acids. The CDR3 here is CASSQDPSGVAYEQYF. CDR3 coding DNA: TGTGCCAGCAGCCAGGATCCTAGCGGGGTTGCCTACGAGCAGTACTTC.

V gene TRBV7-2 combines with J gene TRBJ2-2, with 9 bases lining up with TRBD2. CDR1 SGHTA and CDR2 FQGNSA come from the germline V gene. The CDR3 totals 15 residues. V was pared by 7 bases and J by 4 bases, with 7 bases of the junction left unmatched. The CDR3, as DNA: TGTGCCAGCAAGGCGGGAGGGCCGGGCACCGGGGAGCTGTTTTTT. Translated, it gives CASKAGGPGTGELFF. Drawing the rest from reference TRBV7-2 and TRBJ2-2, the complete variable domain is GAGVSQSPSNKVTEKGKDVELRCDPISGHTALYWYRQSLGQGLEFLIYFQGNSAPDKSGLPSDRFSAERTGGSVSTLTIQRTQQEDSAVYLCASKAGGPGTGELFFGEGSRLTVL.

The chain carries TRBV18 and TRBJ1-6, with D perhaps matching TRBD1 (5 bases). CDR1 and CDR2 (germline): KGHSH, LQKENI. The CDR3 is 18 residues long. Trimming took 3 bases from V and 0 from J, leaving 15 bases between them. The CDR3: CASSPRQRGSSYNSPLHF. The CDR3 nucleotides are TGTGCCAGCTCACCCCGCCAACGGGGGAGCTCCTATAATTCACCCCTCCACTTT.

Only a few counts were recorded for this clone. The chain uses TRBV6-1 and TRBJ1-2, with TRBD1 as a possible D gene (5 bases). Between the trimmed V and J ends, which lost 6 bases and 4 bases, there was a span of 12 bases. Germline V lookup: CDR1 MNHNS, CDR2 SASEGT. The CDR3 totals 13 residues. The CDR3 coding sequence is TGTGCCAGCAGATCGGACAAGACCTATGGCTACACCTTC. Its translation: CASRSDKTYGYTF.

Turning to this clone: The sample carries other DNA sequences with the same CDR3. The chain couples TRBV11-2 to TRBJ2-5; D is ambiguous. V lost 3 bases and J 1 base, leaving 6 bases between the germline ends. Germline V gene sequence: CDR1 SGHAT, CDR2 FQNNGV. This CDR3 region has 13 residues. In DNA form, the CDR3 reads TGTGCCAGCAGCTTGGGCCTCCAAGAGACCCAGTACTTC. Translated: CASSLGLQETQYF.

The chain recombines TRBV7-3 with TRBJ2-1, with D possibly being TRBD1 (5 bases). CDR1 and CDR2 (germline): SGHTA, FQGTGA. Trimming took off 5 bases at V and 6 bases at J, with 11 bases between the two ends. CDR3 length equals 13 residues. CDR3 amino acids: CASSRARGNEQFF. The CDR3, as DNA: TGTGCCAGCAGCCGTGCTAGGGGCAATGAGCAGTTCTTC.